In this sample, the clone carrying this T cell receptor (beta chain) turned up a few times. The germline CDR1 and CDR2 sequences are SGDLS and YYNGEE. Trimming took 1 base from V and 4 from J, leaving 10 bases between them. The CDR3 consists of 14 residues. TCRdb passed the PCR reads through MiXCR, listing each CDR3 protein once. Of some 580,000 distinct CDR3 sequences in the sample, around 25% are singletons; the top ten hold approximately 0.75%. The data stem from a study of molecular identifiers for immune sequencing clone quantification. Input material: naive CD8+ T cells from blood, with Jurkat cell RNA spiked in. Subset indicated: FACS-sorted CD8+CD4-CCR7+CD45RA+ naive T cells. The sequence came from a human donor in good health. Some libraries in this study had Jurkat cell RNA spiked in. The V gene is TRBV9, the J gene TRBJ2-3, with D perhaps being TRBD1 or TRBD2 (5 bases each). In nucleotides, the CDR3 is TGTGCCAGCAGCGTAAGCCAGGGAGCAGATACGCAGTATTTT. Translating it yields CASSVSQGADTQYF.